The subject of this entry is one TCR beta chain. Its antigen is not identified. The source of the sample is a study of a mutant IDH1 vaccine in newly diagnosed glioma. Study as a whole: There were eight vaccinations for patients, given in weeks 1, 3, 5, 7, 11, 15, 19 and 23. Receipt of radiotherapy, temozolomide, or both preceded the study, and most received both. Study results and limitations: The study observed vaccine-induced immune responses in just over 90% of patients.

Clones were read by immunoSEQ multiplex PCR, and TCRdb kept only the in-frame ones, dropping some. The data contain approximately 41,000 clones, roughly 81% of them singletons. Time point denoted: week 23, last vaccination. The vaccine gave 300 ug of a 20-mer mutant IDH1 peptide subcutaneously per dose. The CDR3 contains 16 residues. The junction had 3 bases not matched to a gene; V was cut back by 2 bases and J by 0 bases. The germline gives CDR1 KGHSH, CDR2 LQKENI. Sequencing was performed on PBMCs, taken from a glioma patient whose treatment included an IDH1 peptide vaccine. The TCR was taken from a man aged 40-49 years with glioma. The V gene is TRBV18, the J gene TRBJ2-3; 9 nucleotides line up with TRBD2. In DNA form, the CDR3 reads TGTGCCAGCTCACCAGGACTAGCGACTAGCACAGATACGCAGTATTTT. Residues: CASSPGLATSTDTQYF.